This note documents a single TCR beta chain sequence. Its specificity is unknown. This CDR3 has 15 amino acids. Germline-derived CDR1 and CDR2 are MNHEY and SVGAGI. Trimming removed 10 bases from V and 6 bases from J; junction bases left unmatched: 15. The sample originates from a study of blood T cells in healthy people across ages. Study conclusions and caveats: TCR beta diversity per million T cells fell roughly linearly with age.

PCR was performed a second time for about 7 to 11 cycles using a sample-barcoded 5' primer and a J-beta primer mix. MiXCR, applied by TCRdb to the 5' RACE reads, yields one record per CDR3 protein. The top ten clones hold over 5.5% of a sample with about 1.4 million distinct CDR3 sequences, 45% to 70% of them seen once. This clonotype originated in a man younger than 35 in good health. This chain joins TRBV6-5 and TRBJ1-5; 7 bases agree with TRBD1. Sequenced material: blood. In DNA, the CDR3 is TGTGCCACCCATCTTCATAGACAGGGTGGTCAGCCCCAGCATTTT. Encoded protein: CATHLHRQGGQPQHF.